Listed below are T cell receptor beta chains from one sample, sequenced in a study of regulatory T cells in long-lasting Graves disease. TCRdb re-analysed the multiplex PCR reads in MiXCR, keeping a single row per CDR3 protein. The profile shows about 400,000 distinct CDR3 sequences, less than 25% of them singletons. The source material was peripheral blood mononuclear cells (PBMCs), sampled when the disease was refractory, from a patient treated with antithyroid drugs. Receptors were obtained from a female donor with Graves disease. Each CDR3 is given with its conserved first and last residue. Fields, in order: clone size, J gene, V gene, D gene, CDR3 protein, CDR3 DNA. The D gene is left open where the match is weak. Clone size, where shown, is once, few, many, or a class for clones that have expanded.

>.|TRBJ1-2|TRBV9|TRBD1
CASSPWDRGRELDGYTF
TGTGCCAGCAGCCCCTGGGACAGGGGGCGCGAACTGGATGGCTACACCTTC
>many|TRBJ2-5|TRBV20-1|.
CSARVVGETQYF
TGCAGTGCTAGAGTCGTAGGGGAGACCCAGTACTTC
>few|TRBJ2-7|TRBV15|TRBD1
CATSRDRGYEQYF
TGTGCCACCAGCAGGGACAGGGGCTACGAGCAGTACTTC
>.|TRBJ2-7|TRBV20-1|.
CSATRGPSLGEQYF
TGCAGTGCTACTAGAGGTCCCTCCTTGGGCGAGCAGTACTTC
>.|TRBJ2-7|TRBV29-1|.
CSVEEGGNEQYF
TGCAGCGTTGAAGAAGGAGGGAACGAGCAGTACTTC
>once|TRBJ1-1|TRBV3-1|TRBD1
CASSRTGTGSRAFF
TGTGCCAGCAGCCGGACTGGGACAGGGAGTAGAGCTTTCTTT
>many|TRBJ1-2|TRBV7-2|.
CASSPPGISDGYTF
TGTGCCAGCAGCCCACCGGGAATATCGGATGGCTACACCTTC
>few|TRBJ1-1|TRBV4-1|.
CASSQELITEAFF
TGCGCCAGCAGCCAAGAGCTCATCACTGAAGCTTTCTTT
>few|TRBJ2-3|TRBV2|TRBD1
CASSEDRGRTDTQYF
TGTGCCAGCAGTGAGGACAGGGGTCGGACAGATACGCAGTATTTT
>.|TRBJ2-5|TRBV5-1|.
CASSPIALERGRGTQYF
TGCGCCAGCAGCCCCATAGCATTGGAGAGGGGAAGGGGGACCCAGTACTTC
>.|TRBJ2-6|TRBV4-3|TRBD1
CASSQDRGTGANVLTF
TGCGCCAGCAGCCAGGACAGGGGGACCGGGGCCAACGTCCTGACTTTC
>many|TRBJ1-2|TRBV19|.
CASSIPGHSYGYTF
TGTGCCAGTAGTATACCGGGACACTCATATGGCTACACCTTC
>.|TRBJ2-2|TRBV6-4|TRBD2
CASSPPGLGGAGELFF
TGTGCCAGCAGCCCTCCTGGACTAGGAGGGGCCGGGGAGCTGTTTTTT
>many|TRBJ2-5|TRBV29-1|TRBD1
CSVIHRDRLETQYF
TGCAGCGTCATCCACCGGGACAGGCTGGAGACCCAGTACTTC
>.|TRBJ1-4|TRBV6-1|TRBD1
CASSPMGTAGMVKLSF
TGTGCCAGCAGCCCTATGGGGACAGCGGGCATGGTGAAACTGTCTTTT
>.|TRBJ2-2|TRBV5-1|.
CASTQVLPTGELFF
TGCGCCAGCACCCAGGTCCTCCCCACCGGGGAGCTGTTTTTT
>many|TRBJ1-6|TRBV7-2|.
CASSLAPRSLSNSPLHF
TGTGCCAGCAGCTTAGCCCCGCGGTCACTGAGTAATTCACCCCTCCACTTT
>.|TRBJ1-1|TRBV7-9|.
CASSLAGAEAFF
TGTGCCAGCAGCTTAGCAGGGGCTGAAGCTTTCTTT
>few|TRBJ2-2|TRBV29-1|TRBD1
CSVRTGGLNTGELFF
TGCAGCGTACGAACAGGGGGCCTAAACACCGGGGAGCTGTTTTTT
>many|TRBJ2-5|TRBV18|.
CASSPLEGRETQYF
TGTGCCAGCTCACCACTTGAGGGCCGGGAGACCCAGTACTTC
>.|TRBJ2-3|TRBV30|TRBD2
CAWSPGTSGRTDTQYF
TGTGCCTGGAGTCCCGGGACTAGCGGTCGCACAGATACGCAGTATTTT
>.|TRBJ2-7|TRBV2|.
CASKAGTEQYF
TGTGCCAGCAAGGCAGGGACAGAGCAGTACTTC
>.|TRBJ2-7|TRBV2|TRBD2
CASGSSGRAYEQYF
TGTGCCAGCGGATCTAGCGGGAGGGCCTACGAGCAGTACTTC
>.|TRBJ2-7|TRBV7-2|TRBD2
CASRPAGSYEQYF
TGTGCCAGCCGCCCAGCGGGATCCTACGAGCAGTACTTC
>many|TRBJ2-7|TRBV20-1|TRBD2
CSAWGLAGLYEQYF
TGCAGTGCTTGGGGACTAGCGGGACTATACGAGCAGTACTTC
>many|TRBJ1-4|TRBV2|.
CASSAGIGEKLFF
TGTGCCAGCAGTGCAGGAATTGGTGAAAAACTGTTTTTT
>many|TRBJ1-2|TRBV12-3/TRBV12-4|.
CASGAGADGYTF
TGTGCCAGCGGGGCAGGGGCTGATGGCTACACCTTC
>many|TRBJ2-7|TRBV28|TRBD2
CASSLGGRAREQYF
TGTGCCAGCAGTTTAGGCGGGAGGGCCCGGGAGCAGTACTTC
>many|TRBJ2-7|TRBV6-2/TRBV6-3|.
CASSFNDGTSYEQYF
TGTGCCAGCAGCTTCAATGACGGGACTTCCTACGAGCAGTACTTC
>.|TRBJ1-4|TRBV19|.
CASSLQHRTTNEKLFF
TGTGCCAGTAGCCTCCAACACAGGACAACTAATGAAAAACTGTTTTTT
>.|TRBJ2-2|TRBV10-3|TRBD1
CAISESRGQVPGELFF
TGTGCCATCAGTGAGTCAAGGGGGCAGGTTCCCGGGGAGCTGTTTTTT
>.|TRBJ2-7|TRBV3-1|TRBD2
CASSQVAGGAYEQYF
TGTGCCAGCAGCCAGGTAGCGGGAGGTGCCTACGAGCAGTACTTC
>.|TRBJ2-3|TRBV20-1|TRBD1
CSARDPTGQGTSDTQYF
TGCAGTGCTAGAGACCCGACGGGACAGGGGACCTCAGATACGCAGTATTTT
>few|TRBJ2-1|TRBV2|TRBD2
CASSGGGQFF
TGTGCCAGCAGTGGCGGGGGGCAGTTCTTC
>.|TRBJ1-3|TRBV27|.
CASSLDSGIGNTIYF
TGTGCCAGCAGTTTGGACTCGGGAATTGGAAACACCATATATTTT
>many|TRBJ2-7|TRBV7-2|.
CASSLPRFGLYEQYF
TGTGCCAGCAGCTTACCTAGGTTTGGACTCTACGAGCAGTACTTC
>few|TRBJ1-3|TRBV7-9|.
CACDGSGNTIYF
TGTGCCTGCGACGGCTCTGGAAACACCATATATTTT
>few|TRBJ1-2|TRBV19|.
CASTQGHNYGYTF
TGTGCCAGTACGCAGGGGCATAACTATGGCTACACCTTC
>few|TRBJ2-1|TRBV7-2|.
CASSPLTGNNEQFF
TGTGCCAGCAGCCCACTGACAGGCAACAATGAGCAGTTCTTC
>.|TRBJ2-7|TRBV20-1|.
CSGGRGGYEQYF
TGCAGTGGAGGGAGGGGGGGCTACGAGCAGTACTTC